The T cell receptor beta chain described here comes from a study of T-cell reconstitution after alpha-beta-depleted transplantation in children. Study outcomes and limitations: The authors attributed T-cell counts and diversity one year after transplant mostly to newly produced T cells. Where some patients showed high TCRbeta diversity at day 60, it came from recipient T cells and thymic progenitors that had survived. Several hundred expanded graft clones reportedly gave rise to the alpha-beta T cells present about two months after transplant.

The CDR3 contains 15 residues. J lost 1 base, V lost 8 bases, and 7 bases had no gene match. Germline lookup yields CDR1 KGHSH and CDR2 LQKENI. This clonotype has just a few counts. The antigen remains undetermined. Using unique molecular identifiers, the investigators prepared the TCRbeta library. Using its own MiXCR run on the PCR reads, TCRdb lists one record per CDR3 protein. The sample holds over 200,000 distinct CDR3 sequences, roughly 11% seen once. This specimen was PBMCs, taken before TCRalphabeta/CD19-depleted stem cell transplant. V usage is TRBV18 and J usage is TRBJ2-3; 9 bases map to TRBD2. This sequence was found in a child younger than two with acute myeloid leukemia, due to receive a stem cell transplant. The CDR3 here is CASRDLAGGTDTQYF. The CDR3, as DNA: TGTGCCAGCCGTGACTTAGCGGGGGGCACAGATACGCAGTATTTT.